These 5 T cell receptor beta chains were sequenced from one sample in a study of blood T cell repertoires in COVID-19. Measured with immunoSEQ multiplex PCR; TCRdb has only the in-frame clones, and not every one. This sample has 95,000 to 100,000 clones; around 87% occur once, and the top ten carry around 10%. Source material: peripheral blood. All receptors derive from a woman aged 25 to 39 with acute or convalescent COVID-19.

The gene calls are TRBV11-2 and TRBJ1-3; no reliable D call. From germline, CDR1 is SGHAT and CDR2 FQNNGV. This CDR3 spans 16 amino acids. Trimming cost V 4 bases and J 0 bases, with 13 bases left between them. CDR3 nucleotide sequence: TGTGCCAGCAGCTCCTACAGTAGTTCCTCTGGAAACACCATATATTTT. It specifies CASSSYSSSSGNTIYF. Based on the CDR3 plus reference TRBV11-2 and TRBJ1-3, the full variable domain is EAGVAQSPRYKIIEKRQSVAFWCNPISGHATLYWYQQILGQGPKLLIQFQNNGVVDDSQLPKDRFSAERLKGVDSTLKIQPAKLEDSAVYLCASSSYSSSSGNTIYFGEGSWLTVV.

The CDR3 region is CASKGQAPTEAFF. The CDR3 DNA follows: TGTGCCAGCAAGGGACAGGCTCCCACCGAAGCTTTCTTT. V is TRBV7-9 and J is TRBJ1-1; 8 bases agree with TRBD1. Germline V gene data show CDR1 as SEHNR and CDR2 as FQNEAQ (reference sequence). V shed 7 bases, J shed 8 bases, and the junction held 9 bases outside the gene matches. The CDR3 contains 13 residues.

The J gene is TRBJ1-2, the V gene TRBV5-1; D call uncertain. The CDR3 spans 11 residues. The germline V and J ends were trimmed by 2 bases and 8 bases, with 7 bases remaining between them. Germline V gives CDR1 SGHRS, CDR2 YFSETQ. The CDR3 sequence is CASSFGEGYTF. The CDR3 bases are TGCGCCAGCAGCTTTGGAGAGGGCTACACCTTC.

V usage is TRBV18 and J usage is TRBJ2-1; no definite D call. The germline V gene has CDR1 KGHSH and CDR2 LQKENI. V was shortened by 0 bases and J by 4 bases, with 16 bases between the two germline ends. The length of the CDR3 is 17 residues. This CDR3 reads CASSPPIGDGEYNEQFF. The CDR3 coding sequence is TGTGCCAGCTCACCACCGATCGGAGACGGAGAATACAATGAGCAGTTCTTC. The variable domain in full, with the rest retrieved from reference TRBV18 and TRBJ2-1, is NAGVMQNPRHLVRRRGQEARLRCSPMKGHSHVYWYRQLPEEGLKFMVYLQKENIIDESGMPKERFSAEFPKEGPSILRIQQVVRGDSAAYFCASSPPIGDGEYNEQFFGPGTRLTVL.

This clone was seen just once. The V call is TRBV5-1, the J call TRBJ1-2; 7 bases align to TRBD1. CDR3 length equals 15 residues. The V and J ends lost 1 base and 4 bases, in that order; junction bases with no gene match: 7. Germline CDR1 is SGHRS and CDR2 is YFSETQ. The DNA of the CDR3 is TGCGCCAGCAGCTTGTTTGGGACAGACCTCTATGGCTACACCTTC. It specifies CASSLFGTDLYGYTF.